The clone carrying this T cell receptor (beta chain) was detected only once. Seattle researchers signed up patients amid active infection and tracked them longitudinally. The sample is drawn from a study of blood T cell repertoires in COVID-19. Across the study: Researchers got acute and convalescent COVID-19 samples from the United States, Italy and Spain.

After removal of 3 bases from V and 4 bases from J, the junction contained 7 bases not matched to a gene. The CDR3 extends over 15 amino acids. CDR1 and CDR2 from the germline V gene are GTSNPN and SVGIG (reference sequence). Authors' analysis steps: Estimates of nucleated cell counts were drawn from the amplification of reference gene primers. Sequenced by immunoSEQ multiplex PCR; TCRdb stores in-frame clones only, minus some. The V and J calls and the clone size are those of that table, but D and trimming were determined from the DNA. The table has approximately 400,000 clones, roughly 88% seen once; the top ten hold over 9.5%.

This receptor was identified in a woman aged 50 to 60 with COVID-19, enrolled during active disease. What was sequenced was peripheral blood. The rearrangement joins TRBV30 to TRBJ2-1; 9 bases are shared with TRBD1. The CDR3 here is CAWRGRDRDYNEQFF. DNA for the CDR3: TGTGCCTGGAGAGGCCGGGACAGGGATTACAATGAGCAGTTCTTC.